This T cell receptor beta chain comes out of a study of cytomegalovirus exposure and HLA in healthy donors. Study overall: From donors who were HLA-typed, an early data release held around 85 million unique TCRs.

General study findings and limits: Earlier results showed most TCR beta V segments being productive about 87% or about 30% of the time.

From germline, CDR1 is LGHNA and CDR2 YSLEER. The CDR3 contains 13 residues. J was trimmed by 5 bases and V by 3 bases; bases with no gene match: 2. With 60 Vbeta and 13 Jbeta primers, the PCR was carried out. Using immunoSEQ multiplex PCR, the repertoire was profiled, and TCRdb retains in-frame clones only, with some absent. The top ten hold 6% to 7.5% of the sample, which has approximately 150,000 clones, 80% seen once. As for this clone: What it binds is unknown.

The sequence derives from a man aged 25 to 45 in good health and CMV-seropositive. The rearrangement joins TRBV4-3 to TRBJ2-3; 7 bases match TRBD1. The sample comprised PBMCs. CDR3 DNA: TGCGCCAGCAGCCATCGACAGGGAGATACGCAGTATTTT. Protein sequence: CASSHRQGDTQYF.